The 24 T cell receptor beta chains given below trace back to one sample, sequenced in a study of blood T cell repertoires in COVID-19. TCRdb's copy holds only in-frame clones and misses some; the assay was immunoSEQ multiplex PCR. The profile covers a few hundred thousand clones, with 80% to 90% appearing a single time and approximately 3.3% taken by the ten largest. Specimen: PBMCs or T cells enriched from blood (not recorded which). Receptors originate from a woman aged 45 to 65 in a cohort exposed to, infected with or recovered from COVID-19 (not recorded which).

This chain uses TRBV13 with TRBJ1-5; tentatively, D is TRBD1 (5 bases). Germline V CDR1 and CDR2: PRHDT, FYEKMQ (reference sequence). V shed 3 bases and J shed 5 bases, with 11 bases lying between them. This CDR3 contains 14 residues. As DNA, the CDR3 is TGTGCCAGCAGCTTGGGGGGAGGGGATCAGCCCCAGCATTTT. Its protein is CASSLGGGDQPQHF.

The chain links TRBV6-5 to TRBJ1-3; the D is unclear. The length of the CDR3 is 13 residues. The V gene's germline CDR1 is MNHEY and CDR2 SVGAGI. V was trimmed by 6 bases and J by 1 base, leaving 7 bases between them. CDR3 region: CASSRRSGNTIYF. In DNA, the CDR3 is TGTGCCAGCAGCCGGAGGTCTGGAAACACCATATATTTT.

CDR3 bases: TGTGCCAGCAGTACAGGGGGAGCTGAAGCTTTCTTT. Its translation is CASSTGGAEAFF. The rearrangement uses TRBV12-3 or TRBV12-4 and TRBJ1-1; 8 positions match TRBD1. Losses at the gene ends were 5 bases for V and 6 bases for J; bases not matched to a gene: 2. The CDR3 extends over 12 amino acids.

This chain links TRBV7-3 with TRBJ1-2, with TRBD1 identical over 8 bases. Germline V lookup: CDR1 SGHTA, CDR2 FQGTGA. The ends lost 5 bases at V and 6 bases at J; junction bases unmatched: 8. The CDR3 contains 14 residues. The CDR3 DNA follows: TGTGCCAGCAGCCCAGACAGGGGTCGCGATGGCTACACCTTC. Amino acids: CASSPDRGRDGYTF.

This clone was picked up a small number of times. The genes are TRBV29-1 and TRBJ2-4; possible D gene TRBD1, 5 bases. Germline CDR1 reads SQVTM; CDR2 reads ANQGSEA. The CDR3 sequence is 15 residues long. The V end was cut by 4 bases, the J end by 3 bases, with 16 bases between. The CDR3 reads CSVVREGVGKNIQYF. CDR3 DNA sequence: TGCAGCGTTGTCAGGGAAGGGGTTGGCAAAAACATTCAGTACTTC.

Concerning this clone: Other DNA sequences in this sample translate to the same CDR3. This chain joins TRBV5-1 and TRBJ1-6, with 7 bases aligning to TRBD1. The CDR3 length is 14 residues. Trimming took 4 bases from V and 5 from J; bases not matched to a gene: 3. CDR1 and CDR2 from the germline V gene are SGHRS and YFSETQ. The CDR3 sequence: CASSPTGDNSPLHF. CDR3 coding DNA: TGCGCCAGCAGCCCTACAGGGGATAATTCACCCCTCCACTTT.

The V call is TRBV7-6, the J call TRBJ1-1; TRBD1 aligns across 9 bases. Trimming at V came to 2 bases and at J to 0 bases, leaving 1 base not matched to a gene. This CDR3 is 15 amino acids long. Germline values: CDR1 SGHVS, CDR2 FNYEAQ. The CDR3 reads CASSLTGGLNTEAFF. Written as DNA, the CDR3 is TGTGCCAGCAGCTTAACAGGGGGCCTGAACACTGAAGCTTTCTTT.

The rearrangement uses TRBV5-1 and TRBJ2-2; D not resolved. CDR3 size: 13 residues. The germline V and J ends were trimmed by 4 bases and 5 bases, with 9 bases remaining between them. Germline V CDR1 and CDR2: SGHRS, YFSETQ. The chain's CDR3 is CASSPSTTGELFF. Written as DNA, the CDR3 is TGCGCCAGCAGCCCGAGTACTACCGGGGAGCTGTTTTTT.

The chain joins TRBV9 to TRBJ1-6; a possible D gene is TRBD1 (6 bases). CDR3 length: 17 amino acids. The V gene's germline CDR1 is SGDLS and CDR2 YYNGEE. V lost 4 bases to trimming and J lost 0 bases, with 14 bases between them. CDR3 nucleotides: TGTGCCAGCAGCCCACGACAGGTTAGCTCCTATAATTCACCCCTCCACTTT. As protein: CASSPRQVSSYNSPLHF.

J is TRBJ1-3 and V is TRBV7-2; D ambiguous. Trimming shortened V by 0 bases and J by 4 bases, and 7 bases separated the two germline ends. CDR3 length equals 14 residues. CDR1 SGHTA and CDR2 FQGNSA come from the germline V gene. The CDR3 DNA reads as TGTGCCAGCAGCTTAGCGGCAGGAGGAAACACCATATATTTT. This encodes CASSLAAGGNTIYF.

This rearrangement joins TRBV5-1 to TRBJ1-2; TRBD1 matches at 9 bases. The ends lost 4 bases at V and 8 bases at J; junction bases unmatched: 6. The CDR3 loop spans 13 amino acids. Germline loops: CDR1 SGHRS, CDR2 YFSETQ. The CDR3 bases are TGCGCCAGCAGCGTTACAGGGGGCGCGGGCTACACCTTC. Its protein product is CASSVTGGAGYTF.

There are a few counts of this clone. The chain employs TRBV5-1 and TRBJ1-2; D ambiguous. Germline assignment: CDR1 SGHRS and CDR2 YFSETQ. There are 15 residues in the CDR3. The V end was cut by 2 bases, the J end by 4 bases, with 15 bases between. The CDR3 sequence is CASSFGEIVRYGYTF. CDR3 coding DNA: TGCGCCAGCAGCTTCGGGGAGATTGTGCGCTATGGCTACACCTTC.

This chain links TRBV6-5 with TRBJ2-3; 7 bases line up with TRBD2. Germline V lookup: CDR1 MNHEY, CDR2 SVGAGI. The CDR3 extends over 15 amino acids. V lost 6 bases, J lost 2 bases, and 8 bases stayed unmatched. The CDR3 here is CASSHSGATTDTQYF. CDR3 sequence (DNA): TGTGCCAGCAGCCACAGCGGGGCGACCACAGATACGCAGTATTTT.

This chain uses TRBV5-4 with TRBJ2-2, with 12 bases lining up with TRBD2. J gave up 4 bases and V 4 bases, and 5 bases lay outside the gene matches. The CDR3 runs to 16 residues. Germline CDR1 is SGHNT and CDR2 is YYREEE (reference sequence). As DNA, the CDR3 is TGTGCCAGCAGCCGTCTAGCGGGGGGGGCCACCGGGGAGCTGTTTTTT. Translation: CASSRLAGGATGELFF.

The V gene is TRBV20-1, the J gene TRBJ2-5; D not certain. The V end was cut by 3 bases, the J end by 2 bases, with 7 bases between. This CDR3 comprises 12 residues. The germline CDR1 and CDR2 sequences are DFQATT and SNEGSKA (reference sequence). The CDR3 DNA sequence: TGCAGTGCTAGTCAGGCACAAGAGACCCAGTACTTC. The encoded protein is CSASQAQETQYF.

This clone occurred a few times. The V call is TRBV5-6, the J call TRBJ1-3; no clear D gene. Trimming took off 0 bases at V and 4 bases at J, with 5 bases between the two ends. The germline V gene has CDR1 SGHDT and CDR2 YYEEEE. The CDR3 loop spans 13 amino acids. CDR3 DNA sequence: TGTGCCAGCAGCTTGGAAGCGGGAAACACCATATATTTT. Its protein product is CASSLEAGNTIYF.

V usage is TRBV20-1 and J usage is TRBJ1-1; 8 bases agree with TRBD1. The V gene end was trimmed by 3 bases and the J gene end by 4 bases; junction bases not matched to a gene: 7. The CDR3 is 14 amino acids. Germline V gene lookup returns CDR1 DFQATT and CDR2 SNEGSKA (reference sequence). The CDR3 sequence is CSASSTGGRTEAFF. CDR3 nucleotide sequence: TGCAGTGCTAGTTCCACAGGGGGACGCACTGAAGCTTTCTTT.

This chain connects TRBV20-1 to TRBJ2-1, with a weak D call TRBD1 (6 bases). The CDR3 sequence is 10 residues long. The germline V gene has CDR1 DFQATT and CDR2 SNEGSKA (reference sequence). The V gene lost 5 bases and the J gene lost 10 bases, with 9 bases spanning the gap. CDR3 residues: CSALQGEQFF. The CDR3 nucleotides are TGCAGTGCTCTACAGGGAGAGCAGTTCTTC.

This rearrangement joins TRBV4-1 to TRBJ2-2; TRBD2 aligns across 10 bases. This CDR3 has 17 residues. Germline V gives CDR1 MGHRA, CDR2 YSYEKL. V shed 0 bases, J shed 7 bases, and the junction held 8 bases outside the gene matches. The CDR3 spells CASSQEISGGFLGELFF. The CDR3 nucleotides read TGCGCCAGCAGCCAAGAGATTAGCGGGGGGTTTCTCGGGGAGCTGTTTTTT.

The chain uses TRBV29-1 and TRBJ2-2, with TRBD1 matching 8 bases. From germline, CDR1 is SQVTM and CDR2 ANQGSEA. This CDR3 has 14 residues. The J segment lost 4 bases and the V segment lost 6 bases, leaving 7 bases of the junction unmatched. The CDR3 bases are TGCAGCGTGAGCAGGGGGCTTAGCACCGGGGAGCTGTTTTTT. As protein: CSVSRGLSTGELFF.

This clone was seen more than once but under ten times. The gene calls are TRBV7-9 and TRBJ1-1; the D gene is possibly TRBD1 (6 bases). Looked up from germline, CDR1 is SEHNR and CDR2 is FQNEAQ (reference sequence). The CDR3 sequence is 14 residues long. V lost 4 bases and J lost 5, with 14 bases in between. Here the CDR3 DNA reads TGTGCCAGCAGCTCAACCGGGACAAGGACTGAAGCTTTCTTT. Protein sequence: CASSSTGTRTEAFF. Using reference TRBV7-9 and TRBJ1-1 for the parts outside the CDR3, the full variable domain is DTGVSQNPRHKITKRGQNVTFRCDPISEHNRLYWYRQTLGQGPEFLTYFQNEAQLEKSRLLSDRFSAERPKGSFSTLEIQRTEQGDSAMYLCASSSTGTRTEAFFGQGTRLTVV.

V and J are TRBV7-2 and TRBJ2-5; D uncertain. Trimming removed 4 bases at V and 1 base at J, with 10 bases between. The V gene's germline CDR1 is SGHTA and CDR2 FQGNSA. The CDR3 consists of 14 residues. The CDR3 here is CASSSIGFQETQYF. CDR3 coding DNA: TGTGCCAGCAGCTCCATCGGGTTCCAAGAGACCCAGTACTTC.

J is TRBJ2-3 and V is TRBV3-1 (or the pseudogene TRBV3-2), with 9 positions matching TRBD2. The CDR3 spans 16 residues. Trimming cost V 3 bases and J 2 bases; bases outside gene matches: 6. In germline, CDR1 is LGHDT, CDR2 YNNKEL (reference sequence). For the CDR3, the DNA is TGTGCCAGCAGCCACCCCAGCGGGGGGATCACAGATACGCAGTATTTT. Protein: CASSHPSGGITDTQYF.

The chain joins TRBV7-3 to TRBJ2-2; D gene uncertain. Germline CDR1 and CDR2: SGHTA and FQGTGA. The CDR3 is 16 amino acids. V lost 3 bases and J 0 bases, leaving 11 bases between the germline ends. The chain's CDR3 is CASSLFRNANTGELFF. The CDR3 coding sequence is TGTGCCAGCAGCTTGTTCAGAAATGCGAACACCGGGGAGCTGTTTTTT.